This TCR beta chain emerged from a study of CXCR3-negative and CXCR3-positive naive CD8 T cells. Study observations and caveats: Freshly isolated PBMCs were used in most assays, given partial CXCR3 loss after freezing. Diversity in memory CD8+ cells fell much lower than the comparably high levels seen in both naive subsets.

Comments on this clonotype: The antigen remains undetermined.

Investigators sorted each CD8+ T cell subset in triplicate, taking around 330,000 cells each time. Germline V gene lookup returns CDR1 LGHNA and CDR2 YSLEER. This CDR3 has 15 amino acids. Via 5' RACE with UMI labels, TRB cDNA libraries were prepared. From its re-call of the 5' RACE reads, TCRdb lists each CDR3 protein once, without DNA. Here the sample table reports approximately 49,000 distinct CDR3 sequences. This chain joins TRBV4-3 and TRBJ2-1; TCRdb calls TRBD1, which cannot be checked without DNA. Sequenced sample: memory CD8+ T cells from blood. This clonotype was obtained from a human donor in good health. Some clones in this sample may be carry-over from other donors' samples. CDR3 in amino acids: CASSFNSGTGFEQFF.